Below, 29 T cell receptor beta chains from the same sample are listed, as sequenced in a study of CD8 T cells in Susac syndrome. A quantity of about 0.45 to 1 ug RNA underwent reverse transcription using random hexamers. Using its own MiXCR run on the immunoSEQ multiplex PCR reads, TCRdb lists one record per CDR3 protein. The table has about 290,000 distinct CDR3 sequences, 70% to 90% seen once. The sequenced sample consisted of CD8+ T cells from PBMCs. The receptor source for this set is a human donor with multiple sclerosis.

This clonotype showed up just once. The chain couples TRBV14 to TRBJ2-5; 13 positions match TRBD2. The CDR3 has 16 amino acids. V was pared by 0 bases and J by 7 bases, with 5 bases of the junction left unmatched. In germline, CDR1 is SGHDN, CDR2 FVKESK. The CDR3 sequence: CASSQDVGLAGVTQYF. The CDR3 nucleotides are TGTGCCAGCAGCCAAGATGTTGGACTAGCGGGGGTGACCCAGTACTTC.

The J gene is TRBJ1-1, the V gene TRBV19, with 7 nucleotides matching TRBD1. The germline V gene encodes CDR1 LNHDA and CDR2 SQIVND (reference sequence). Germline trimming cut 4 bases from V and 4 bases from J; bases unmatched to any gene: 3. CDR3 size: 13 residues. In DNA form, the CDR3 reads TGTGCCAGTAGTAAGTACAGGGGCACTGAAGCTTTCTTT. It codes for CASSKYRGTEAFF.

CDR3 in amino acids: CASSPRTSDNEQFF. The CDR3 DNA reads as TGTGCCAGCAGCCCGCGAACCTCAGACAATGAGCAGTTCTTC. This chain joins TRBV7-9 and TRBJ2-1; D is unclear. The germline CDR1 and CDR2 sequences are SEHNR and FQNEAQ (reference sequence). The CDR3 spans 14 residues. V shed 5 bases and J shed 5 bases, with 13 bases lying between them.

The chain carries TRBV9 and TRBJ2-1; 13 bases align to TRBD2. The CDR3 has 18 residues. Germline V gives CDR1 SGDLS, CDR2 YYNGEE. After removal of 3 bases from V and 0 bases from J, the junction contained 6 bases not matched to a gene. The CDR3 DNA sequence: TGTGCCAGCAGCGGGTCGACTAGCGGGAGGAGCTCCTACAATGAGCAGTTCTTC. It is translated as CASSGSTSGRSSYNEQFF.

The chain carries TRBV10-3 and TRBJ2-3; 7 nucleotides line up with TRBD1. Germline trimming cut 6 bases from V and 1 base from J; bases unmatched to any gene: 7. Germline V lookup: CDR1 ENHRY, CDR2 SYGVKD. This CDR3 contains 15 residues. The CDR3 sequence is CAIRYRDSGTDTQYF. The CDR3 DNA is TGTGCCATCAGATACCGGGACAGTGGCACAGATACGCAGTATTTT.

This clonotype was found a few times. The chain links TRBV12-3 or TRBV12-4 to TRBJ2-1; TRBD2 agrees at 9 bases. The length of the CDR3 is 16 residues. Trimming took 4 bases from V and 4 from J; bases not matched to a gene: 8. In nucleotides, the CDR3 is TGTGCCAGCAGTTCTCCGGGACTAGCCTCGTACAATGAGCAGTTCTTC. Translation: CASSSPGLASYNEQFF.

The chain links TRBV7-2 to TRBJ1-1; D is unresolved. Trimming removed 9 bases from V and 6 bases from J, with 5 bases in between. This CDR3 spans 9 amino acids. Looked up from germline, CDR1 is SGHTA and CDR2 is FQGNSA. CDR3 sequence (DNA): TGTGCCAGTGGCCCTGAAGCTTTCTTT. Translation gives CASGPEAFF.

This clonotype has a handful of counts. The V gene is TRBV7-9, the J gene TRBJ2-7; D gene unclear. This CDR3 has 13 amino acids. V was cut by 9 bases and J by 0 bases, with 12 bases left in between. Germline V lookup: CDR1 SEHNR, CDR2 FQNEAQ (reference sequence). DNA of the CDR3: TGTGCCAGTAGTCTGGCAGTCTCCTACGAGCAGTACTTC. It is translated as CASSLAVSYEQYF.

The chain joins TRBV6-5 to TRBJ2-1; 10 positions match TRBD2. Germline V gene sequence: CDR1 MNHEY, CDR2 SVGAGI. This CDR3 contains 13 residues. Losses at the gene ends were 5 bases for V and 15 bases for J; bases not matched to a gene: 10. The DNA for the CDR3 is TGTGCCAGCAGTCCTAACCTAGCGGGAGAAGGGTTCTTC. This gives the protein CASSPNLAGEGFF.

The chain recombines TRBV27 with TRBJ2-6; D might be TRBD2 (7 bases). The length of the CDR3 is 17 residues. The V end lost 7 bases, the J end lost 2 bases, and 18 bases lay between the germline ends. Germline assignment: CDR1 MNHEY and CDR2 SMNVEV (reference sequence). The CDR3, as DNA: TGTGCCAGCACGGGCCTCGTGGGGGGGCCTGGGGCCAACGTCCTGACTTTC. This codes for CASTGLVGGPGANVLTF.

The chain is built from TRBV20-1 and TRBJ2-3; 12 nucleotides agree with TRBD2. The CDR3 covers 18 residues. In germline, CDR1 is DFQATT, CDR2 SNEGSKA (reference sequence). V lost 5 bases to trimming and J lost 2 bases; unmatched junction nucleotides: 14. CDR3 sequence reads: CSARGLAGPHPTTDTQYF. The CDR3 coding sequence is TGCAGTGCTCGTGGACTAGCGGGGCCTCACCCCACCACAGATACGCAGTATTTT.

The J gene is TRBJ2-3, the V gene TRBV19; 7 nucleotides match TRBD1. The V gene end was trimmed by 6 bases and the J gene end by 1 base; junction bases not matched to a gene: 10. There are 16 residues in the CDR3. In germline, CDR1 is LNHDA, CDR2 SQIVND (reference sequence). CDR3 in amino acids: CASSTFRGRGTDTQYF. As DNA, the CDR3 is TGTGCCAGTAGCACATTCAGGGGGAGAGGCACAGATACGCAGTATTTT. Together with reference TRBV19 and TRBJ2-3, the CDR3 gives the full variable domain: DGGITQSPKYLFRKEGQNVTLSCEQNLNHDAMYWYRQDPGQGLRLIYYSQIVNDFQKGDIAEGYSVSREKKESFPLTVTSAQKNPTAFYLCASSTFRGRGTDTQYFGPGTRLTVL.

This clonotype occurred once. The chain uses TRBV7-9 and TRBJ2-5; no clear D. This CDR3 has 13 amino acids. Trimming cost V 5 bases and J 7 bases, with 14 bases left between them. Germline lookup yields CDR1 SEHNR and CDR2 FQNEAQ (reference sequence). The CDR3 sequence is CASSPQGYWTQYF. The CDR3 DNA sequence: TGTGCCAGCAGCCCCCAAGGATACTGGACCCAGTACTTC.

This clonotype turned up a few times. V gene TRBV27 combines with J gene TRBJ2-7; D tentatively reads TRBD1 or TRBD2 (5 bases each). Germline-derived CDR1 and CDR2 are MNHEY and SMNVEV (reference sequence). Trimming shortened V by 3 bases and J by 7 bases, and 10 bases separated the two germline ends. The CDR3 runs 12 residues. The CDR3 here is CASSLGVGEQYF. CDR3 DNA sequence: TGTGCCAGCAGTTTGGGGGTCGGGGAGCAGTACTTC.

The gene calls are TRBV4-2 and TRBJ2-1; tentative D call: TRBD2 (6 bases). The CDR3 has 18 residues. The V end lost 0 bases, the J end lost 2 bases, and 17 bases lay between the germline ends. The germline V gene encodes CDR1 LGHNA and CDR2 YNFKEQ. In DNA, the CDR3 is TGTGCCAGCAGCCAAGAAACTAGCTGGGTAGGGGCCTACAATGAGCAGTTCTTC. This encodes CASSQETSWVGAYNEQFF.

The CDR3 sequence is CASSLSDGSETQYF. DNA of the CDR3: TGTGCCAGCAGCTTAAGCGATGGGTCAGAGACCCAGTACTTC. V gene TRBV7-9 combines with J gene TRBJ2-5, with unresolved D. The CDR3 sequence is 14 residues long. Germline CDR1 and CDR2: SEHNR and FQNEAQ (reference sequence). V was pared by 2 bases and J by 4 bases, with 11 bases between.

The rearrangement links TRBV5-1 to TRBJ2-1; D not certain. CDR1 SGHRS and CDR2 YFSETQ come from the germline V gene. The CDR3 runs to 14 residues. The V and J ends lost 2 bases and 7 bases respectively, with 13 bases between them. This chain's CDR3 is CASSFLSGTNEQFF. The CDR3 coding sequence is TGCGCCAGCAGCTTTTTAAGTGGCACTAATGAGCAGTTCTTC.

In the case of this clonotype: The conserved final phenylalanine or tryptophan is absent from the CDR3, which likely points to a read error. V and J are TRBV7-9 and TRBJ1-5; D is perhaps TRBD1 (5 bases). This CDR3 spans 12 amino acids. Trimming cost V 1 base and J 7 bases, with 5 bases left between them. CDR1 is SEHNR, CDR2 FQNEAQ, per germline (reference sequence). The CDR3 here is CASSLGGQPQHL. Here the CDR3 DNA reads TGTGCCAGCAGCTTAGGGGGGCAGCCCCAGCATCTT.

V is TRBV28 and J is TRBJ2-1, with 9 positions matching TRBD2. This CDR3 comprises 16 residues. J gave up 9 bases and V 0 bases, and 9 bases lay outside the gene matches. CDR1 is MDHEN, CDR2 SYDVKM, per germline. The CDR3 spells CASSLWRGGLNSEQFF. The CDR3 DNA sequence: TGTGCCAGCAGTTTATGGCGGGGGGGCCTAAACAGTGAGCAGTTCTTC.

The rearrangement joins TRBV30 to TRBJ2-3; D is ambiguous. CDR1 and CDR2 (germline): GTSNPN, SVGIG (reference sequence). This CDR3 is built from 13 residues. The CDR3 reads CVLGQWGTDTQYF. The CDR3 coding sequence is TGTGTCCTTGGGCAGTGGGGCACAGATACGCAGTATTTT. Full variable domain (outside the CDR3, taken from reference TRBV30 and TRBJ2-3): SQTIHQWPATLVQPVGSPLSLECTVEGTSNPNLYWYRQAAGRGLQLLFYSVGIGQISSEVPQNLSASRPQDRQFILSSKKLLLSDSGFYLCVLGQWGTDTQYFGPGTRLTVL.

The chain is built from TRBV12-3 or TRBV12-4 and TRBJ2-7; TRBD2 matches 7 bases. The CDR3 length is 14 residues. Trimming took 6 bases from V and 9 from J; bases not matched to a gene: 14. The CDR3 DNA sequence: TGTGCCAGCAGCCTATTGGGGACTAACTCAGGGCAGTACTTC. The encoded protein is CASSLLGTNSGQYF.

The chain recombines TRBV30 with TRBJ1-2; D may be TRBD1 (5 bases). The V gene lost 0 bases and the J gene lost 7 bases, with 12 bases spanning the gap. There are 13 residues in the CDR3. CDR1 GTSNPN and CDR2 SVGIG come from the germline V gene (reference sequence). This CDR3 is CAWSVWTSGGYTF. In nucleotides, the CDR3 is TGTGCCTGGAGTGTCTGGACATCCGGTGGCTACACCTTC. Full variable domain (missing parts from reference TRBV30 and TRBJ1-2): SQTIHQWPATLVQPVGSPLSLECTVEGTSNPNLYWYRQAAGRGLQLLFYSVGIGQISSEVPQNLSASRPQDRQFILSSKKLLLSDSGFYLCAWSVWTSGGYTFGSGTRLTVV.

This rearrangement joins TRBV27 to TRBJ2-3; 8 bases map to TRBD2. Trimming removed 2 bases from V and 4 bases from J; junction bases left unmatched: 5. Germline values: CDR1 MNHEY, CDR2 SMNVEV (reference sequence). The CDR3 has 15 residues. This CDR3 is CASSLSPGGADTQYF. Written as DNA, the CDR3 is TGTGCCAGCAGTTTAAGTCCGGGAGGGGCAGATACGCAGTATTTT.

The CDR3 region has the DNA TGTGCCAGCAGCCAAGGATTGACAGGCTACGAGCAGTACTTC. Translation: CASSQGLTGYEQYF. The chain couples TRBV3-1 to TRBJ2-7, with a possible D match to TRBD1 (6 bases). The V end lost 1 base, the J end lost 3 bases, and 10 bases lay between the germline ends. This CDR3 region has 14 residues. CDR1 is LGHDT and CDR2 is YNNKEL in the germline V gene (reference sequence).

This clonotype came up a few times. CDR3 protein: CASSLRQGVTEAFF. The CDR3 DNA is TGTGCCAGCAGTCTGCGACAGGGAGTCACTGAAGCTTTCTTT. V gene TRBV28 combines with J gene TRBJ1-1, with TRBD1 matching 7 bases. CDR3 length: 14 amino acids. Germline CDR1 and CDR2: MDHEN and SYDVKM. V trimming: 5 bases; J trimming: 4 bases; junction bases outside the gene matches: 7. Supplemented by reference TRBV28 and TRBJ1-1, the full variable domain reads DVKVTQSSRYLVKRTGEKVFLECVQDMDHENMFWYRQDPGLGLRLIYFSYDVKMKEKGDIPEGYSVSREKKERFSLILESASTNQTSMYLCASSLRQGVTEAFFGQGTRLTVV.

The V call is TRBV29-1, the J call TRBJ2-1; 7 bases map to TRBD2. Germline trimming cut 1 base from V and 4 bases from J; bases unmatched to any gene: 4. From germline, CDR1 is SQVTM and CDR2 ANQGSEA. This CDR3 spans 14 amino acids. In nucleotides, the CDR3 is TGCAGCGTTGAAGTAGTGGGAGGGTACAATGAGCAGTTCTTC. Translation: CSVEVVGGYNEQFF.

The rearrangement links TRBV7-8 to TRBJ1-1; D gene ambiguous. This CDR3 is built from 12 residues. Germline CDR1 is SGHVS and CDR2 is FQNEAQ. V lost 4 bases, J lost 4 bases, and 7 bases lay in between. CDR3 DNA: TGTGCCAGCAGCTCTAGCAGCACTGAAGCTTTCTTT. Protein: CASSSSSTEAFF.

This chain uses TRBV30 with TRBJ2-1; D gene unclear. V lost 3 bases to trimming and J lost 0 bases, with 9 bases between them. Germline CDR1 is GTSNPN and CDR2 is SVGIG (reference sequence). The CDR3 consists of 14 residues. CDR3 sequence: CAWSYQSSYNEQFF. CDR3 sequence (DNA): TGTGCCTGGAGCTACCAGAGCTCCTACAATGAGCAGTTCTTC.

J is TRBJ2-1 and V is TRBV28; maybe TRBD2 (5 bases). Germline V gene lookup returns CDR1 MDHEN and CDR2 SYDVKM. Trimming stripped 6 bases from V and 1 base from J, with 16 bases between. The CDR3 has 16 amino acids. As DNA, the CDR3 is TGTGCCAGCAGCTCAATCATTGAGGGTTCCTACAATGAGCAGTTCTTC. Protein sequence: CASSSIIEGSYNEQFF.